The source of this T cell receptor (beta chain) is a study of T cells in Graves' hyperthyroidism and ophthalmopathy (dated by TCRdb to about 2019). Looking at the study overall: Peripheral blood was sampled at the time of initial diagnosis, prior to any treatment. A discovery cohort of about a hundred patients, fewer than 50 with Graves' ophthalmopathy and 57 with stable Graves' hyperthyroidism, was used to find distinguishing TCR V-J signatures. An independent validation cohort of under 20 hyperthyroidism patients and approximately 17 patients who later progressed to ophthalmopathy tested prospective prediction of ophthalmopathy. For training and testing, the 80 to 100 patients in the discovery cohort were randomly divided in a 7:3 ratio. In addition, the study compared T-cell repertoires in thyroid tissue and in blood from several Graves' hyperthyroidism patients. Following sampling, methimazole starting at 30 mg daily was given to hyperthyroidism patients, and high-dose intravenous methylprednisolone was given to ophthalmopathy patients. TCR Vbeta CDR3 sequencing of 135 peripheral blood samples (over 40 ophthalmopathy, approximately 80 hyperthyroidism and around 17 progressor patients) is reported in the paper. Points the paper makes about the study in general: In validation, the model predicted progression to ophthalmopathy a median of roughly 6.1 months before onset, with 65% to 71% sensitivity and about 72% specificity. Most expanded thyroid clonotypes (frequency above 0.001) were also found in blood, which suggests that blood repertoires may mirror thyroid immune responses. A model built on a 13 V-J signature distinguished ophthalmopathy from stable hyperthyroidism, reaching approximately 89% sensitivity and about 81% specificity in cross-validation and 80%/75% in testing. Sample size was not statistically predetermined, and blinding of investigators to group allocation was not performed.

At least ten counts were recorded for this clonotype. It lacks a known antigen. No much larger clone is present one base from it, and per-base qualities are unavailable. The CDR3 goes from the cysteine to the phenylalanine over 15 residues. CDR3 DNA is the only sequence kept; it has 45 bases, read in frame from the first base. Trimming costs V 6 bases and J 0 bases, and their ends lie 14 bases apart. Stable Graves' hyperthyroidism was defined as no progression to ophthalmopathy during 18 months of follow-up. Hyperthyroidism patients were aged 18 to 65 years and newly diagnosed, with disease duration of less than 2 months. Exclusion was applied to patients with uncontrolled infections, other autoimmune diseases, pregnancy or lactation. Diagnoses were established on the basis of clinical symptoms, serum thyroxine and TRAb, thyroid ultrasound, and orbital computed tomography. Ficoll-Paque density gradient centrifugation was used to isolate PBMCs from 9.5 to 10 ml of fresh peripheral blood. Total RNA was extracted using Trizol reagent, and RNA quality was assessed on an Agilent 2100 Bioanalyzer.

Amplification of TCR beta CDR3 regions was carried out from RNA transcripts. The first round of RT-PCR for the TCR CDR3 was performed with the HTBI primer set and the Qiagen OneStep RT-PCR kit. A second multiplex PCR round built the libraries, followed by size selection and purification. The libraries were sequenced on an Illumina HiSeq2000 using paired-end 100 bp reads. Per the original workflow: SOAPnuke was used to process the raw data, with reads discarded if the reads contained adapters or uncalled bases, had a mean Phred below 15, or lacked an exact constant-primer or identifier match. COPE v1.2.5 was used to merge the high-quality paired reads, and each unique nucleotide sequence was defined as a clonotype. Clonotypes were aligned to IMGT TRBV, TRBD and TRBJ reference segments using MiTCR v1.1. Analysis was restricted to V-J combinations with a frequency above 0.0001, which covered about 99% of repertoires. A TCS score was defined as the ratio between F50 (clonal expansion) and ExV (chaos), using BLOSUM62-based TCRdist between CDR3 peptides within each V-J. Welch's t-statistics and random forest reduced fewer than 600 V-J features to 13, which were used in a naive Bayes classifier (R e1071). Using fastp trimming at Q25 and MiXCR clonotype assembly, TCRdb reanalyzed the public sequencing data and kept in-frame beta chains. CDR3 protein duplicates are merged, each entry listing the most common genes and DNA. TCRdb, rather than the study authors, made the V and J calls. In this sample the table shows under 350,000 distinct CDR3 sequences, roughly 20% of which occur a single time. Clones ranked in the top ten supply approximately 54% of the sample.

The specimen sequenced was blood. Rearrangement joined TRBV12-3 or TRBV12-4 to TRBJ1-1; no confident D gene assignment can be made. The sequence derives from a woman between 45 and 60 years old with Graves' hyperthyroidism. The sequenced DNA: TGTGCCAGCAGCTCCCAAAGGACCCTGAACACTGAAGCTTTCTTT. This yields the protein CASSSQRTLNTEAFF.